This T cell receptor (beta chain) comes out of a study of OX40 agonist ivuxolimab in advanced cancers. Study-level information: Patients received the agonistic anti-OX40 (CD134) antibody ivuxolimab. Study observations and caveats: Antigens targeted by the expanded peripheral T cells were not determined.

Germline CDR1 and CDR2: SGHDT and YYEEEE. The V gene lost 1 base and the J gene lost 0 bases, with 8 bases spanning the gap. The CDR3 runs 14 residues. The table came from immunoSEQ multiplex PCR; TCRdb's copy has only in-frame clones and leaves some out. The table records 50,000 to 55,000 clones, less than 90% of them present only once. Comment on this clone: As yet, its antigen is unknown.

The receptor was derived from an adult with an advanced solid tumor such as melanoma, head and neck, liver or kidney cancer. The material was CD4+ or CD8+ T cells sorted from blood, obtained in a trial of the OX40 agonist ivuxolimab. The chain uses TRBV5-6 and TRBJ2-7; D possibly corresponds to TRBD1 (6 bases). CDR3 residues: CASSLTGRSYEQYF. For the CDR3, the DNA is TGTGCCAGCAGCTTGACAGGGCGCTCCTACGAGCAGTACTTC. The variable domain in full, completed from reference TRBV5-6 and TRBJ2-7, reads DAGVTQSPTHLIKTRGQQVTLRCSPKSGHDTVSWYQQALGQGPQFIFQYYEEEERQRGNFPDRFSGHQFPNYSSELNVNALLLGDSALYLCASSLTGRSYEQYFGPGTRLTVT.